Below, 18 T cell receptor beta chains from the same sample are listed, as sequenced in a study of T cell repertoires in cytomegalovirus infection. TCRdb recomputed calls from the reads with MiXCR, one row per CDR3 protein. Of under 450,000 distinct CDR3 sequences listed, roughly 34% are singletons. For these receptors, no antigen is known. The sequences come from cultured PBMCs, collected from culture after CMV antigen stimulation. These TCRs come from a human donor in good health (CMV status not recorded). Some clones in this sample may be carry-over from other donors' samples.

There are a few counts of this clonotype. The V and J genes are TRBV10-3 and TRBJ2-5; TRBD2 matches at 12 bases. CDR1 and CDR2 (germline): ENHRY, SYGVKD. This CDR3 has 15 residues. V gave up 6 bases and J gave up 4 bases; unmatched junction bases: 6. CDR3 coding DNA: TGTGCCATCAGCGGACTAGCGGGACCGGGAGAGACCCAGTACTTC. Amino acid sequence: CAISGLAGPGETQYF.

This clonotype was recorded a few times. The chain joins TRBV6-8 to TRBJ1-6; TRBD1 is a possible D gene (5 bases). Germline CDR1 reads MNHGY; CDR2 reads SAAAGT. The CDR3 is 16 amino acids. Trimming took 2 bases from V and 14 from J, leaving 22 bases between them. The DNA for the CDR3 is TGTGCCAGCAGTTACGGCGGCACCCTCCTTGGGGGGACCCTCCACTTT. Its protein product is CASSYGGTLLGGTLHF.

J is TRBJ2-7 and V is TRBV19, with 7 nucleotides matching TRBD1. V trimming: 6 bases; J trimming: 2 bases; junction bases outside the gene matches: 10. This CDR3 spans 15 amino acids. Germline lookup yields CDR1 LNHDA and CDR2 SQIVND (reference sequence). CDR3 sequence (DNA): TGTGCCAGTAGCACCTCCGACAGGGACACCTACGAGCAGTACTTC. Encoded protein: CASSTSDRDTYEQYF.

The CDR3 nucleotides read TGTGCCAGCAGGAACGACAGGGCCACGCTTGGCTACACCTTC. The encoded protein is CASRNDRATLGYTF. The genes are TRBV6-2 or TRBV6-3 and TRBJ1-2; 7 positions agree with TRBD1. This CDR3 contains 14 residues. The ends lost 6 bases at V and 7 bases at J; junction bases unmatched: 11. Per germline, CDR1 MNHEY and CDR2 SVGEGT.

The V gene is TRBV10-3, the J gene TRBJ1-1, with D hard to call. CDR1 and CDR2 (germline): ENHRY, SYGVKD. The V gene lost 2 bases and the J gene lost 10 bases, with 14 bases spanning the gap. CDR3 length equals 13 residues. The CDR3 DNA sequence: TGTGCCATCAGTGAGGCCTTACGCGCGCTAGCTTTCTTT. This sequence encodes CAISEALRALAFF.

The rearrangement joins TRBV6-6 to TRBJ1-1, with D unclear. The CDR3 totals 15 residues. Per the germline V gene, CDR1 is MNHNY and CDR2 is SVGAGI (reference sequence). V was pared by 7 bases and J by 6 bases, with 21 bases between. The CDR3 nucleotides read TGTGCCAGCACCCAAATGGGTTCCGAGGGCGCTGAAGCTTTCTTT. This codes for CASTQMGSEGAEAFF.

This chain uses TRBV5-1 with TRBJ2-1; a possible D gene is TRBD2 (5 bases). The V and J ends lost 5 bases and 9 bases respectively, with 12 bases between them. The CDR3 is made up of 12 amino acids. Germline loops: CDR1 SGHRS, CDR2 YFSETQ. CDR3 in DNA: TGCGCCAGCAGGGTGGACTGGGGTGAGCAGTTCTTC. As protein: CASRVDWGEQFF.

This sequence joins TRBV7-9 and TRBJ2-1, with D possibly matching TRBD2 (6 bases). Germline V CDR1 and CDR2: SEHNR, FQNEAQ (reference sequence). CDR3 size: 15 residues. The V and J ends lost 4 bases and 4 bases respectively, with 14 bases between them. The CDR3 spells CASSSPERAYNEQFF. The CDR3 DNA is TGTGCCAGCAGCTCCCCGGAGCGGGCTTACAATGAGCAGTTCTTC.

The J gene is TRBJ1-5, the V gene TRBV5-1, with a weak D call TRBD1 (6 bases). Trimming removed 2 bases from V and 3 bases from J, with 12 bases in between. Germline assignment: CDR1 SGHRS and CDR2 YFSETQ. This CDR3 has 15 residues. This CDR3 is CASSFSTGINQPQHF. The CDR3, as DNA: TGCGCCAGCAGCTTTTCCACAGGGATCAATCAGCCCCAGCATTTT.

The rearrangement uses TRBV6-6 and TRBJ1-1; D remains unclear. The CDR3 has 13 amino acids. Trimming cost V 6 bases and J 0 bases, with 8 bases left between them. Germline lookup yields CDR1 MNHNY and CDR2 SVGAGI (reference sequence). The CDR3 loop reads CASRIGMNTEAFF. The CDR3 DNA reads TGTGCCAGCAGGATAGGGATGAACACTGAAGCTTTCTTT.

The chain uses TRBV5-4 and TRBJ2-5; TRBD2 is a possible D gene (7 bases). Trimming cost V 4 bases and J 5 bases, with 21 bases left between them. CDR3 length equals 16 residues. Germline-derived CDR1 and CDR2 are SGHNT and YYREEE (reference sequence). The DNA for the CDR3 is TGTGCCAGCAGCCGTTCAACGGGGGGCTTGGAGGAGACCCAGTACTTC. Amino acid sequence: CASSRSTGGLEETQYF.

The rearrangement uses TRBV4-1 and TRBJ1-3, with a possible D match to TRBD1 (6 bases). This CDR3 is 16 amino acids long. V lost 2 bases to trimming and J lost 4 bases, with 15 bases between them. From germline, CDR1 is MGHRA and CDR2 YSYEKL. This chain's CDR3 is CASSQSPGGFGNTIYF. CDR3 nucleotide sequence: TGCGCCAGCAGCCAATCCCCTGGGGGCTTCGGAAACACCATATATTTT.

The chain has TRBV4-1 and TRBJ2-5; D is possibly TRBD2 (6 bases). The CDR3 covers 13 residues. The germline V gene encodes CDR1 MGHRA and CDR2 YSYEKL. The V end lost 4 bases, the J end lost 5 bases, and 11 bases lay between the germline ends. CDR3 sequence (DNA): TGCGCCAGCAGCCTGACTAGGAGGGAGACCCAGTACTTC. It codes for CASSLTRRETQYF.

This sequence joins TRBV6-5 and TRBJ1-5; the match to TRBD1 covers 8 bases. V lost 2 bases, J lost 4 bases, and 4 bases stayed unmatched. The CDR3 has 15 residues. The germline gives CDR1 MNHEY, CDR2 SVGAGI. The CDR3 region has the DNA TGTGCCAGCAGTTACGGGACAGGACTAAATCAGCCCCAGCATTTT. Amino acids: CASSYGTGLNQPQHF.

This clonotype has only a few counts. This chain connects TRBV12-3 or TRBV12-4 to TRBJ2-1; perhaps TRBD1 as D (5 bases). The CDR3 runs 14 residues. Trimming removed 10 bases from V and 5 bases from J, with 18 bases in between. CDR3 region: CATRLRGPHNEQFF. CDR3 coding DNA: TGTGCCACCCGGCTTAGGGGTCCCCACAATGAGCAGTTCTTC.

This clonotype came up a few times. V usage is TRBV6-1 and J usage is TRBJ1-6; no clear D. This CDR3 spans 11 amino acids. Germline V gene sequence: CDR1 MNHNS, CDR2 SASEGT. Between the trimmed V and J ends, which lost 4 bases and 6 bases, there was a span of 1 base. The DNA for the CDR3 is TGTGCCAGCAGTGGTAATTCACCCCTCCACTTT. This encodes CASSGNSPLHF.

This clonotype showed up just a few times. The chain uses TRBV10-3 and TRBJ2-5, with D maybe TRBD2 (6 bases). Germline loops: CDR1 ENHRY, CDR2 SYGVKD. The CDR3 runs 13 residues. Trimming left V 6 bases short and J 2 bases short, with 10 bases between. The CDR3 reads CAISLLAQETQYF. In nucleotides, the CDR3 is TGTGCCATCAGCCTACTAGCTCAAGAGACCCAGTACTTC.

This clonotype was observed a handful of times. The V gene is TRBV10-2, the J gene TRBJ2-1; 11 positions agree with TRBD2. Germline values: CDR1 WSHSY, CDR2 SAAADI. After removal of 6 bases from V and 7 bases from J, the junction contained 5 bases not matched to a gene. The CDR3 consists of 14 residues. The CDR3 sequence is CASRTSGIWNEQFF. The CDR3 DNA sequence: TGCGCCAGCAGGACTAGCGGGATTTGGAATGAGCAGTTCTTC.